Listed below are T cell receptor beta chains from one sample, sequenced in a study of cytomegalovirus exposure and HLA in healthy donors. Repertoires were generated with immunoSEQ multiplex PCR, while TCRdb's copy carries only in-frame clones and drops some. The sample yields 100,000 to 150,000 clones, roughly four fifths seen once. The sequenced sample consisted of PBMCs. Receptor source: a woman aged 40 to 50 in good health and CMV-seronegative. CDR3s include the opening cysteine and the closing phenylalanine or tryptophan. Each record gives: V gene, clone size, J gene, D gene, CDR3 protein, CDR3 DNA. D genes are given only for firm matches. Some rows mark clone size as missing; the rest say once, few, many or name a class of expanded clone.

TRBV6-1,NA,TRBJ1-3,NA,CASSDIRGGNTIYF,TGTGCCAGCAGTGACATTCGGGGTGGAAACACCATATATTTT
TRBV6-1,NA,TRBJ1-1,NA,CASSEGWGGETEAFF,TGTGCCAGCAGTGAAGGTTGGGGGGGAGAGACTGAAGCTTTCTTT
TRBV5-4,NA,TRBJ2-4,NA,CASSWDAGNSQYF,TGTGCCAGCAGCTGGGATGCGGGGAACAGTCAGTACTTC
TRBV7-6,NA,TRBJ1-1,NA,CATRRGTEAFF,TGTGCCACCCGGAGGGGTACTGAAGCTTTCTTT
TRBV11-2,NA,TRBJ2-7,TRBD1,CASSHYAGQGAVLYEQYF,TGTGCCAGCAGCCACTATGCGGGACAGGGGGCTGTTCTGTACGAGCAGTACTTC
TRBV19,NA,TRBJ1-1,TRBD1,CASSISAGGNTEAFF,TGTGCCAGTAGTATCTCGGCAGGGGGCAACACTGAAGCTTTCTTT
TRBV27,once,TRBJ2-7,TRBD2,CASLRGSSYEQYF,TGTGCCAGCCTCCGCGGGAGCTCCTACGAGCAGTACTTC
TRBV6-4,NA,TRBJ2-3,TRBD1,CASSQDRGDTQYF,TGTGCCAGCAGCCAAGACAGGGGCGATACGCAGTATTTT
TRBV13,once,TRBJ2-7,NA,CASSHRLLTYEQYF,TGTGCCAGCAGCCACAGACTACTAACCTACGAGCAGTACTTC
TRBV28,few,TRBJ2-3,NA,CAINRGGGGGPDTQYF,TGTGCGATAAACCGCGGGGGCGGAGGCGGGCCAGATACGCAGTATTTT